The 24 T cell receptor beta chains below were found in one sample sequenced in a study of cytomegalovirus exposure and HLA in healthy donors. The PCR was carried out with 60 Vbeta primers and 13 Jbeta primers. Assay: immunoSEQ multiplex PCR; the TCRdb copy retains only in-frame clones and omits some. In the table there are about 78,000 clones, around 70% of which are singletons. The sample was PBMCs. The receptors come from a woman in her thirties or forties in good health and CMV-seropositive.

This clone was counted between two and nine times. The chain carries TRBV7-9 and TRBJ1-1; D is unresolved. Germline lookup yields CDR1 SEHNR and CDR2 FQNEAQ (reference sequence). This CDR3 has 14 amino acids. V was pared by 1 base and J by 4 bases, with 10 bases between. Here the CDR3 reads CASSLDSRVTEAFF. The CDR3 DNA sequence: TGTGCCAGCAGCTTAGATTCCCGGGTCACTGAAGCTTTCTTT.

V usage is TRBV28 and J usage is TRBJ2-4; no definite D call. There are 15 residues in the CDR3. Germline assignment: CDR1 MDHEN and CDR2 SYDVKM. V was trimmed by 3 bases and J by 0 bases, leaving 9 bases between them. CDR3 nucleotide sequence: TGTGCCAGCAGTTTTGTTGAGCTAGCCAAAAACATTCAGTACTTC. Its translation is CASSFVELAKNIQYF. Variable domain in full (rest from reference TRBV28 and TRBJ2-4): DVKVTQSSRYLVKRTGEKVFLECVQDMDHENMFWYRQDPGLGLRLIYFSYDVKMKEKGDIPEGYSVSREKKERFSLILESASTNQTSMYLCASSFVELAKNIQYFGAGTRLSVL.

This chain uses TRBV5-6 with TRBJ1-2, with 8 bases matching TRBD1. In germline, CDR1 is SGHDT, CDR2 YYEEEE. This CDR3 is 16 amino acids long. V gave up 4 bases and J gave up 5 bases; unmatched junction bases: 13. CDR3 sequence: CASSQTGAPTPYGYTF. The CDR3 region has the DNA TGTGCCAGCAGCCAGACAGGGGCCCCAACCCCTTATGGCTACACCTTC.

The chain couples TRBV30 to TRBJ1-4; D is perhaps TRBD1 (6 bases). The germline gives CDR1 GTSNPN, CDR2 SVGIG (reference sequence). V lost 0 bases and J lost 0, with 8 bases in between. CDR3 size: 15 residues. DNA for the CDR3: TGTGCCTGGAGTGTACAGGGCTCAACTAATGAAAAACTGTTTTTT. Its translation is CAWSVQGSTNEKLFF. Full variable domain (outside the CDR3, taken from reference TRBV30 and TRBJ1-4): SQTIHQWPATLVQPVGSPLSLECTVEGTSNPNLYWYRQAAGRGLQLLFYSVGIGQISSEVPQNLSASRPQDRQFILSSKKLLLSDSGFYLCAWSVQGSTNEKLFFGSGTQLSVL.

This clone was seen just once. The V gene is TRBV4-2, the J gene TRBJ2-5; 9 bases map to TRBD2. Germline V gives CDR1 LGHNA, CDR2 YNFKEQ. The CDR3 has 16 residues. J lost 3 bases, V lost 1 base, and 6 bases had no gene match. This CDR3 is CASSQGLAGAKETQYF. Here the CDR3 DNA reads TGTGCCAGCAGCCAAGGATTAGCGGGGGCGAAAGAGACCCAGTACTTC.

The CDR3 is CASSLQGVGQETQYF. In nucleotides, the CDR3 is TGTGCCAGCTCACTACAGGGTGTAGGGCAAGAGACCCAGTACTTC. This chain uses TRBV18 with TRBJ2-5, with a tentative D call TRBD1 (6 bases). V was cut by 4 bases and J by 2 bases, with 14 bases left in between. CDR3 length equals 15 residues. In germline, CDR1 is KGHSH, CDR2 LQKENI.

The rearrangement joins TRBV30 to TRBJ1-2; maybe TRBD1 (5 bases). Trimming cost V 2 bases and J 2 bases, with 15 bases left between them. Germline V gene lookup returns CDR1 GTSNPN and CDR2 SVGIG (reference sequence). CDR3 size: 15 residues. Here the CDR3 reads CAWSSPGGGNYGYTF. The CDR3 DNA sequence: TGTGCCTGGAGTTCTCCCGGCGGGGGGAACTATGGCTACACCTTC.

The sample holds a few counts of this clone. The chain couples TRBV30 to TRBJ1-1, with 11 positions matching TRBD1. V gave up 3 bases and J gave up 1 base; unmatched junction bases: 4. The CDR3 extends over 15 amino acids. The germline V gene encodes CDR1 GTSNPN and CDR2 SVGIG (reference sequence). CDR3 coding DNA: TGTGCCTGGAGGGAGGACAGGGGGCCGAACACTGAAGCTTTCTTT. It yields the protein CAWREDRGPNTEAFF. The full variable domain, its missing parts supplied by reference TRBV30 and TRBJ1-1, is SQTIHQWPATLVQPVGSPLSLECTVEGTSNPNLYWYRQAAGRGLQLLFYSVGIGQISSEVPQNLSASRPQDRQFILSSKKLLLSDSGFYLCAWREDRGPNTEAFFGQGTRLTVV.

CDR3 in amino acids: CASSLDRPWEKLFF. The CDR3 bases are TGCGCCAGCAGCCTCGACAGGCCTTGGGAAAAACTGTTTTTT. V gene TRBV5-1 combines with J gene TRBJ1-4, with a possible D match to TRBD1 (6 bases). Germline V gene data show CDR1 as SGHRS and CDR2 as YFSETQ. V lost 4 bases and J lost 8, with 15 bases in between. The CDR3 sequence is 14 residues long. Variable domain in full (rest from reference TRBV5-1 and TRBJ1-4): KAGVTQTPRYLIKTRGQQVTLSCSPISGHRSVSWYQQTPGQGLQFLFEYFSETQRNKGNFPGRFSGRQFSNSRSEMNVSTLELGDSALYLCASSLDRPWEKLFFGSGTQLSVL.

V is TRBV2 and J is TRBJ1-1; a weak D match, TRBD1 (5 bases). V lost 1 base and J 5 bases, leaving 8 bases between the germline ends. The CDR3 loop spans 13 amino acids. Germline V gene sequence: CDR1 SNHLY, CDR2 FYNNEI. This CDR3 reads CASSEGGRTEAFF. Written as DNA, the CDR3 is TGTGCCAGCAGTGAAGGGGGGAGGACTGAAGCTTTCTTT.

The chain is built from TRBV4-2 and TRBJ1-2; 9 bases map to TRBD1. The CDR3 is 17 residues long. The germline gives CDR1 LGHNA, CDR2 YNFKEQ. V was pared by 6 bases and J by 0 bases, with 11 bases of the junction left unmatched. The DNA of the CDR3 is TGTGCCAGCAGTCATGGGACAGGGATTGGGGCTAACTATGGCTACACCTTC. Its protein product is CASSHGTGIGANYGYTF.

The chain employs TRBV7-2 and TRBJ2-3; TRBD2 is a possible D gene (5 bases). Trimming left V 5 bases short and J 5 bases short, with 5 bases between. This CDR3 spans 11 amino acids. CDR1 and CDR2 from the germline V gene are SGHTA and FQGNSA. The CDR3 nucleotides read TGTGCCAGCAGCGAGGGAGATACGCAGTATTTT. Its protein product is CASSEGDTQYF. Full variable domain (remainder filled in from reference TRBV7-2 and TRBJ2-3): GAGVSQSPSNKVTEKGKDVELRCDPISGHTALYWYRQSLGQGLEFLIYFQGNSAPDKSGLPSDRFSAERTGGSVSTLTIQRTQQEDSAVYLCASSEGDTQYFGPGTRLTVL.

A single count supports this clone. The V and J genes are TRBV27 and TRBJ2-6; 7 bases are shared with TRBD2. The CDR3 length is 16 residues. Germline-derived CDR1 and CDR2 are MNHEY and SMNVEV (reference sequence). J gave up 5 bases and V 5 bases, and 9 bases lay outside the gene matches. CDR3 DNA sequence: TGTGCCAGCAGTCCCCGGGGGGTCCTGTGGGCCAACGTCCTGACTTTC. Translated, it gives CASSPRGVLWANVLTF.

The chain combines TRBV18 with TRBJ1-1, with 7 bases fitting TRBD1. CDR1 KGHSH and CDR2 LQKENI come from the germline V gene. The ends lost 3 bases at V and 2 bases at J; junction bases unmatched: 3. CDR3 length: 14 residues. CDR3 sequence (DNA): TGTGCCAGCTCACCGTCAGGGGGTAACACTGAAGCTTTCTTT. This translates into CASSPSGGNTEAFF.

The chain is built from TRBV28 and TRBJ1-3, with TRBD1 matching 10 bases. Trimming cost V 2 bases and J 4 bases; bases outside gene matches: 5. Germline V gene lookup returns CDR1 MDHEN and CDR2 SYDVKM. The CDR3 is 16 residues long. The CDR3: CASSLAGQGRGNTIYF. The CDR3 DNA reads as TGTGCCAGCAGTTTAGCGGGACAGGGGAGAGGAAACACCATATATTTT.

This clone was observed once. This chain connects TRBV30 to TRBJ1-2; 7 bases agree with TRBD1. Germline V gene data show CDR1 as GTSNPN and CDR2 as SVGIG (reference sequence). J was trimmed by 6 bases and V by 7 bases; bases with no gene match: 14. The CDR3 covers 14 residues. CDR3 nucleotide sequence: TGTGCCTCGCCGCGACAGGGCCCCAGCAATGGCTACACCTTC. It yields the protein CASPRQGPSNGYTF.

The chain carries TRBV7-9 and TRBJ2-2; D possibly corresponds to TRBD1 (6 bases). The CDR3 covers 13 residues. Germline V gene sequence: CDR1 SEHNR, CDR2 FQNEAQ (reference sequence). V gave up 10 bases and J gave up 10 bases, with 19 bases separating them. CDR3 in amino acids: CAIPGTPPKELFF. Here the CDR3 DNA reads TGTGCCATCCCCGGGACACCTCCGAAGGAGCTGTTTTTT.

This chain joins TRBV18 and TRBJ2-1; 14 bases fit TRBD2. The J segment lost 1 base and the V segment lost 1 base, leaving 6 bases of the junction unmatched. CDR1 KGHSH and CDR2 LQKENI come from the germline V gene. The CDR3 totals 19 residues. CDR3 sequence reads: CASSPQGLAGEASYNEQFF. The DNA for the CDR3 is TGTGCCAGCTCACCACAGGGACTAGCGGGAGAGGCGTCCTACAATGAGCAGTTCTTC.

V and J are TRBV10-3 and TRBJ2-1, with 11 bases lining up with TRBD2. This CDR3 spans 16 amino acids. J was trimmed by 7 bases and V by 0 bases; bases with no gene match: 5. Germline-derived CDR1 and CDR2 are ENHRY and SYGVKD. The CDR3 DNA is TGTGCCATCAGTGAGTCGCTAGCGGGGGGAGAGAATGAGCAGTTCTTC. It yields the protein CAISESLAGGENEQFF.

This clone turned up a few times. The chain uses TRBV2 and TRBJ1-4; TRBD1 aligns across 7 bases. The germline V gene has CDR1 SNHLY and CDR2 FYNNEI. The CDR3 contains 16 residues. Trimming removed 6 bases from V and 7 bases from J; junction bases left unmatched: 14. The CDR3 bases are TGTGCCAGCAGGTCATCCACGGGACAGTTTATTGAAAAACTGTTTTTT. Protein: CASRSSTGQFIEKLFF. Looking up the rest from reference TRBV2 and TRBJ1-4 gives the full variable domain: EPEVTQTPSHQVTQMGQEVILRCVPISNHLYFYWYRQILGQKVEFLVSFYNNEISEKSEIFDDQFSVERPDGSNFTLKIRSTKLEDSAMYFCASRSSTGQFIEKLFFGSGTQLSVL.

The V gene is TRBV5-8, the J gene TRBJ2-4; TRBD1 might be the D (6 bases). This CDR3 is built from 18 residues. Trimming removed 5 bases at V and 0 bases at J, with 21 bases between. In germline, CDR1 is SGHTS, CDR2 YDEGEE. In DNA form, the CDR3 reads TGTGCCAGCAGGCGGACAGTGTCGGATCCGCTAGCCAAAAACATTCAGTACTTC. Its translation is CASRRTVSDPLAKNIQYF.

Comment on this clone: Other nucleotide sequences from this sample produce the same CDR3. This chain links TRBV2 with TRBJ1-2, with TRBD1 matching over 7 bases. Germline values: CDR1 SNHLY, CDR2 FYNNEI. Germline trimming cut 4 bases from V and 4 bases from J; bases unmatched to any gene: 0. The CDR3 has 12 amino acids. This CDR3 reads CASSGQGYGYTF. For the CDR3, the DNA is TGTGCCAGCAGTGGACAGGGCTATGGCTACACCTTC.

The gene calls are TRBV19 and TRBJ1-5; no reliable D call. The germline gives CDR1 LNHDA, CDR2 SQIVND (reference sequence). There are 16 residues in the CDR3. V was cut by 4 bases and J by 2 bases, with 15 bases left in between. The CDR3, as DNA: TGTGCCAGTAGTACACTAACGCTCACTGGCAATCAGCCCCAGCATTTT. Its translation: CASSTLTLTGNQPQHF.

The CDR3 DNA is TGTGCCAGCAGCTTAGATGGGACATTCCTCAACACCATATATTTT. Its protein is CASSLDGTFLNTIYF. This sequence joins TRBV7-9 and TRBJ1-3; a possible D gene is TRBD1 (6 bases). Germline CDR1 and CDR2: SEHNR and FQNEAQ (reference sequence). The CDR3 spans 15 residues. Between the trimmed V and J ends, which lost 1 base and 7 bases, there was a span of 14 bases.